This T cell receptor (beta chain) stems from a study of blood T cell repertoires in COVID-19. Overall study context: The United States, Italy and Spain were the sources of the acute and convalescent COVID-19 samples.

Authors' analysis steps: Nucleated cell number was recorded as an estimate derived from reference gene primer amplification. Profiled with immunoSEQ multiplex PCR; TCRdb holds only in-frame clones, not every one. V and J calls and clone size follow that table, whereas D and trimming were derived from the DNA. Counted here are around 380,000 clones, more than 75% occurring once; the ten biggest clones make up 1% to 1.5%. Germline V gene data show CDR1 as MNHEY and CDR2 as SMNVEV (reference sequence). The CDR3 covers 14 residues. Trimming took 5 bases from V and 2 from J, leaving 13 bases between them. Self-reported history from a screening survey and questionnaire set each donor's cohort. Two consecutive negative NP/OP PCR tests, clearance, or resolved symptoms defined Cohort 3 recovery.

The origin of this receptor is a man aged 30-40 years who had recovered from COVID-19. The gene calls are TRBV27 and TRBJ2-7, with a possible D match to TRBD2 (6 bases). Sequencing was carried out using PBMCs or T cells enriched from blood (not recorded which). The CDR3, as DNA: TGTGCCAGCAGTCCCCTCCGGGGGACCTACGAGCAGTACTTC. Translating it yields CASSPLRGTYEQYF.